The sequence of this T cell receptor (beta chain) was determined in a study of cytomegalovirus exposure and HLA in healthy donors. Overall study context: Researchers found that roughly 80% of over 350 genotyped donors fell within the Caucasian-associated ancestry cluster.

The primer mix had 60 Vbeta and 13 Jbeta primers. Generated by immunoSEQ multiplex PCR, the TCRdb table keeps only in-frame clones and is missing some. Of fewer than 110,000 clones listed, about 77% are singletons. The source material was PBMCs. The sequence was obtained from a woman aged 18 to 35 in good health and CMV-seropositive.

Here the CDR3 reads CASSLRGNEQFF. Written as DNA, the CDR3 is TGTGCCAGCAGTTTGCGGGGCAATGAGCAGTTCTTC. This chain joins TRBV27 and TRBJ2-1; D possibly corresponds to TRBD2 (6 bases). Germline V lookup: CDR1 MNHEY, CDR2 SMNVEV (reference sequence). This CDR3 region has 12 residues. Trimming left V 3 bases short and J 6 bases short, with 6 bases between.